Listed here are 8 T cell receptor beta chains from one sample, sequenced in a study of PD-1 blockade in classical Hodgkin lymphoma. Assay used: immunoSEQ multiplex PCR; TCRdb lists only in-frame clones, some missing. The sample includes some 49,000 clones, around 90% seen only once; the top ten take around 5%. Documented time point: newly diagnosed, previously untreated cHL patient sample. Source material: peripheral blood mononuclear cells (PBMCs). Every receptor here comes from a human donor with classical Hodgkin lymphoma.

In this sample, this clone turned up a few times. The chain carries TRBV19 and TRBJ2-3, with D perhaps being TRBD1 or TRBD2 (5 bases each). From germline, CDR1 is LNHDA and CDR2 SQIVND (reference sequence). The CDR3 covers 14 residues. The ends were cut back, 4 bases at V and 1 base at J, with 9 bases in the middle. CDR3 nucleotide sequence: TGTGCCAGTAGTAACGGGGCAGGCACAGATACGCAGTATTTT. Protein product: CASSNGAGTDTQYF.

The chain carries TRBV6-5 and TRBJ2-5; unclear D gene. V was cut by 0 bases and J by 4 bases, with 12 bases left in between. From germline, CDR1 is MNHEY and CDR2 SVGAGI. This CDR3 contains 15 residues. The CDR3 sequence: CASSYSRGSPETQYF. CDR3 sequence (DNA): TGTGCCAGCAGTTACTCGAGAGGCTCCCCAGAGACCCAGTACTTC.

The CDR3 nucleotides read TGTGCCAGCAGCTCGTGGAGGGGGCGGGTATTGGAGACCCAGTACTTC. Protein: CASSSWRGRVLETQYF. The rearrangement links TRBV7-6 to TRBJ2-5; D perhaps matches TRBD1 (7 bases). Looked up from germline, CDR1 is SGHVS and CDR2 is FNYEAQ. CDR3 length equals 16 residues. V lost 4 bases to trimming and J lost 5 bases, with 20 bases between them.

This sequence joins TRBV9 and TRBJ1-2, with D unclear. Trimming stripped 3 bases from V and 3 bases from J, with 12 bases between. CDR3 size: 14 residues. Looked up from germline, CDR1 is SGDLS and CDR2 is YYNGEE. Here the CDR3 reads CASSALAVDYGYTF. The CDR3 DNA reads TGTGCCAGCAGCGCTTTGGCGGTTGACTATGGCTACACCTTC.

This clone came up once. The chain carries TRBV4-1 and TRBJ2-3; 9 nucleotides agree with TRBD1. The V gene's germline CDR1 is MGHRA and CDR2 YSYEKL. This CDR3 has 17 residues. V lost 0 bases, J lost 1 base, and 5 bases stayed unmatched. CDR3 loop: CASSQDHRTGGTDTQYF. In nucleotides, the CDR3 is TGCGCCAGCAGCCAAGATCATAGGACAGGGGGCACAGATACGCAGTATTTT.

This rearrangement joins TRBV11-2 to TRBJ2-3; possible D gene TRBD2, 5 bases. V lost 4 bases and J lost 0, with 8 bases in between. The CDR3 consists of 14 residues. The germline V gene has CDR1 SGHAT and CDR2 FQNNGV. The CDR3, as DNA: TGTGCCAGCAGCTCCCGGACTAGCACAGATACGCAGTATTTT. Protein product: CASSSRTSTDTQYF.

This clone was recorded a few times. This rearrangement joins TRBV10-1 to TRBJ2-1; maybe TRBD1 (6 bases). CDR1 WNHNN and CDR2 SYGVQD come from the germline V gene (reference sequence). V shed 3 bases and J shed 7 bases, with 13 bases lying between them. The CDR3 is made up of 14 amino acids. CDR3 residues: CASSENLGANEQFF. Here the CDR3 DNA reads TGCGCCAGCAGTGAAAATTTGGGGGCAAATGAGCAGTTCTTC.

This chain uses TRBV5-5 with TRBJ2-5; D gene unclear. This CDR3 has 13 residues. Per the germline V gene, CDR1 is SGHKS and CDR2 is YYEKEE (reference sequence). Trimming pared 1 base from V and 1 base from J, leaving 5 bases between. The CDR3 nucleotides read TGTGCCAGCAGCTTGCGGAGCCAAGAGACCCAGTACTTC. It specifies CASSLRSQETQYF.